This is a list of T cell receptor beta chains from one sample in a study of identical twins. TCRdb reprocessed the 5' RACE reads via MiXCR and lists one record per CDR3 protein. This table has roughly 770,000 distinct CDR3 sequences, about 18% appearing once. These data were also filed under a second study, of T cells expressing NK-cell markers.

Material: PBMCs. The receptors derive from a woman younger than 30 in good health. CDR3s include the opening cysteine and the closing phenylalanine or tryptophan.

J gene: TRBJ2-1
V gene: TRBV6-1
CDR3 protein: CASRDVRTYNEQFF

J gene: TRBJ2-5
V gene: TRBV7-2
CDR3 protein: CASSLYGLAEYQETQYF

J gene: TRBJ1-1
V gene: TRBV28
CDR3 protein: CASSTGAGEAFF

J gene: TRBJ1-2
V gene: TRBV7-2
CDR3 protein: CASSEAGRYGYTF

J gene: TRBJ1-6
V gene: TRBV6-7
CDR3 protein: CASSYKVFNNSPLHF

J gene: TRBJ2-2
V gene: TRBV5-1
CDR3 protein: CASRVRATGELFF

J gene: TRBJ2-1
V gene: TRBV20-1
CDR3 protein: CSAAMTSGKGNEQFF

J gene: TRBJ2-3
V gene: TRBV20-1
CDR3 protein: CSGDRADTQYF

J gene: TRBJ1-2
V gene: TRBV5-1
CDR3 protein: CASSLDTDYGYTF

J gene: TRBJ2-7
V gene: TRBV5-1
CDR3 protein: CASKGGWAKRYEQYF

J gene: TRBJ1-2
V gene: TRBV30
CDR3 protein: CAATGPVGGYTF

J gene: TRBJ2-7
V gene: TRBV20-1
CDR3 protein: CSARDIAYEQYF

J gene: TRBJ1-1
V gene: TRBV7-3
CDR3 protein: CASSLIFNTEAFF

J gene: TRBJ2-3
V gene: TRBV12-3/TRBV12-4
CDR3 protein: CASSIGGPSDTQYF

J gene: TRBJ2-7
V gene: TRBV14
CDR3 protein: CASSPSAGYEQYF

J gene: TRBJ2-2
V gene: TRBV20-1
CDR3 protein: CSANDPFTGELFF

J gene: TRBJ1-3
V gene: TRBV20-1
CDR3 protein: CSARDSLNQGNTIYF

J gene: TRBJ2-4
V gene: TRBV11-1
CDR3 protein: CASSSIAGGLLAKNIQYF

J gene: TRBJ2-5
V gene: TRBV12-3/TRBV12-4
CDR3 protein: CASSFYWETQYF

J gene: TRBJ2-7
V gene: TRBV7-2
CDR3 protein: CASSLKDEQYF

J gene: TRBJ2-3
V gene: TRBV27
CDR3 protein: CASSFRASTDTQYF

J gene: TRBJ2-1
V gene: TRBV7-8
CDR3 protein: CASSFRIASGHEQFF

J gene: TRBJ2-5
V gene: TRBV12-3/TRBV12-4
CDR3 protein: CASSFLRGRLDVEETQYF

J gene: TRBJ2-1
V gene: TRBV29-1
CDR3 protein: CSVHTGGSYNEQFF

J gene: TRBJ2-3
V gene: TRBV2
CDR3 protein: CASSEGRWGGRVQDTQYF

J gene: TRBJ2-3
V gene: TRBV18
CDR3 protein: CASSPPANTDTQYF

J gene: TRBJ2-5
V gene: TRBV5-1
CDR3 protein: CASSLGGTEETQYF

J gene: TRBJ2-2
V gene: TRBV25-1
CDR3 protein: CASSKHSGRANTGELFF

J gene: TRBJ2-2
V gene: TRBV9
CDR3 protein: CASVPGAFGTGELFF